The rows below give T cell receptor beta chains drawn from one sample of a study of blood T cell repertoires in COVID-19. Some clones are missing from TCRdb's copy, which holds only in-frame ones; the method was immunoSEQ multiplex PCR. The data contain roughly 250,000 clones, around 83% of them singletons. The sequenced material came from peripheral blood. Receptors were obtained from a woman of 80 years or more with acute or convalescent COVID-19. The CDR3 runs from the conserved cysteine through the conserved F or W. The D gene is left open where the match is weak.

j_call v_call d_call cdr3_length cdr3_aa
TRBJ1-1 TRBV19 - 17 CASSMGHAEVGNTEAFF
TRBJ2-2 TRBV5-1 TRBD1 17 CASSLVPRGSGTGELFF
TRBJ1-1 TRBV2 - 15 CASSEDPGLNTEAFF
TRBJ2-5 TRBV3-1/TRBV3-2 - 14 CASSPLAPTETQYF
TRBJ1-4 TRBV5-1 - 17 CASSFRPGSPTNEKLFF
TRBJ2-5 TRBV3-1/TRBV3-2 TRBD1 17 CASSQGGGTGDQETQYF
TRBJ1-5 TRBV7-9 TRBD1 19 CASSLVGTGVDYSNQPQHF
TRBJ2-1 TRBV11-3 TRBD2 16 CASSLVLSGGINEQFF
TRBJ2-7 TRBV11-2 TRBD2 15 CASSTTSGGTYEQYF
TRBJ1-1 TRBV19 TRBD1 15 CASSIPSTGRTEAFF
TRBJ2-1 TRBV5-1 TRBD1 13 CASSPDGTGKQFF